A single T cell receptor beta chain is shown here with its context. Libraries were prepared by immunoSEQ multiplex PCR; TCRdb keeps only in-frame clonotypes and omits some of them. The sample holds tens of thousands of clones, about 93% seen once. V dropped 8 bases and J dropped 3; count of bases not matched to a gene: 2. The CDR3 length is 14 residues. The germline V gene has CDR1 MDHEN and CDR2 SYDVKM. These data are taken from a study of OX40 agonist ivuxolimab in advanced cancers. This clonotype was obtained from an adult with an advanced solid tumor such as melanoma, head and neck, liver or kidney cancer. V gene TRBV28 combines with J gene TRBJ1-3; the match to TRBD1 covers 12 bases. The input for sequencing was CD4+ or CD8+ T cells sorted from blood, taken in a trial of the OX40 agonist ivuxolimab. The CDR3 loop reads CASGTGGGGNTIYF. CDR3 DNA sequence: TGTGCCAGCGGGACAGGGGGCGGTGGAAACACCATATATTTT.